This T cell receptor beta chain was identified in a study of monozygotic twins with inflammatory bowel disease. A note on this clonotype: The antigen remains undetermined.

Germline values: CDR1 SGHRS, CDR2 YFSETQ. This CDR3 is built from 15 residues. Whole-study findings and limits: None of the different T cell subtypes could be distinguished from one another. Twins with IBD were found to have lower TCRbeta diversity (inverse Simpson) than healthy co-twins.

TCRalpha along with TCRbeta cDNA was subjected to two nested PCRs lasting 16 and 9 cycles. With the 5' RACE reads reprocessed, TCRdb shows one record per CDR3 protein and no DNA. This sample lists 45,000 or so distinct CDR3 sequences; its ten largest clones have 5% to 6.5%. Sequencing was carried out using blood. This chain joins TRBV5-1 and TRBJ2-7; lacking DNA, the TRBD2 call made by TCRdb goes unchecked. This receptor was identified in a human donor with ulcerative colitis or Crohn's disease, or a healthy co-twin of an affected twin (not recorded which). This CDR3 is CASSREGSASYEQYF.